The clone carrying this TCR beta chain was picked up many times. Antigen: not known. This record comes from a study of early T cells in non-severe SARS-CoV-2 infection. Study overall: Unsorted whole blood bulk RNA was sequenced, with unpaired chains. Study observations and caveats: Clonotype matching in VDJdb favored anti-spike CD8 responses and did not capture private and CD4 specificities.

Unique molecular identifiers (one per individual cDNA molecule) were attached. TCRdb reprocessed the 5' RACE reads with MiXCR, giving one entry per CDR3 protein. The profile shows 25,000 to 30,000 distinct CDR3 sequences, roughly a tenth of them singletons. Trimming shortened V by 0 bases and J by 0 bases, and 11 bases separated the two germline ends. CDR1 and CDR2 (germline): SGHNT, YYREEE (reference sequence). The CDR3 totals 16 residues. This receptor was taken from an adult who was a healthcare worker with PCR-confirmed SARS-CoV-2 infection or an uninfected control (not recorded which). Sequenced: whole blood. This sequence joins TRBV5-4 and TRBJ2-3; the D is unclear. The CDR3 DNA follows: TGTGCCAGCAGCTTGGATCTGGCGTCGAGCACAGATACGCAGTATTTT. This encodes CASSLDLASSTDTQYF.